The table lists the clone carrying this T cell receptor (beta chain) with a count of one. What it binds is not known. The sample originates from a study of neoadjuvant nivolumab and ipilimumab in lung cancer. Study-wide findings and caveats: From pretherapy to surgery, tumor richness and clonality rose with dual therapy. Compared with tumor-adjacent uninvolved lung, resected tumors showed greater richness and clonality. Pathologic regression was not significantly tied to TCR clonality.

Clones were read by immunoSEQ multiplex PCR, and TCRdb kept only the in-frame ones, dropping some. The sample has over 7,000 clones; roughly 80% are singletons. The germline V and J ends were trimmed by 5 bases and 5 bases, with 16 bases remaining between them. Germline CDR1 and CDR2: SGHNT and YENEEA. This CDR3 spans 15 amino acids. This clonotype was sampled from an adult with non-small cell lung cancer. The sample here was adjacent normal lung tissue, taken after neoadjuvant nivolumab, alone or with ipilimumab, at or shortly before surgery. The rearrangement uses TRBV11-3 and TRBJ2-1; D may correspond to TRBD1 or TRBD2 (7 bases each). CDR3: CASSLGEGAHNEQFF. The CDR3 coding sequence is TGTGCCAGCAGCCTGGGGGAGGGGGCCCACAATGAGCAGTTCTTC.